This entry lists 6 T cell receptor beta chains sequenced from one sample in a study of CD8 T cells in Susac syndrome. Random hexamers were used to reverse transcribe the RNA input (roughly 0.5 to 1 ug). TCRdb ran MiXCR on the immunoSEQ multiplex PCR reads and lists one entry per CDR3 protein. The sample lists roughly 120,000 distinct CDR3 sequences, about 92% occurring once. The sequenced sample was CD4+ T cells from PBMCs. All receptors derive from a human donor with multiple sclerosis.

The chain carries TRBV7-9 and TRBJ1-1; D is unresolved. The length of the CDR3 is 15 residues. V gave up 10 bases and J gave up 3 bases, with 21 bases separating them. The germline V gene has CDR1 SEHNR and CDR2 FQNEAQ (reference sequence). CDR3 coding DNA: TGTGCCATGGAAAAACCGGGGAGTGGGGACACTGAAGCTTTCTTT. Translation: CAMEKPGSGDTEAFF.

The chain uses TRBV12-5 and TRBJ1-6; TRBD1 aligns across 7 bases. Trimming removed 4 bases from V and 10 bases from J; junction bases left unmatched: 16. The CDR3 covers 17 residues. The V gene's germline CDR1 is LGHNT and CDR2 FRNRAP. The CDR3 protein is CASGSQTGLSIRSPLHF. CDR3 nucleotides: TGTGCTAGTGGTTCACAGACAGGGTTATCGATCCGATCACCCCTCCACTTT.

V is TRBV4-1 and J is TRBJ1-2; 7 bases agree with TRBD1. Unmatched junction bases numbered 17, after V lost 3 bases and J lost 4 bases. This CDR3 has 18 residues. The V gene's germline CDR1 is MGHRA and CDR2 YSYEKL. CDR3 sequence reads: CASSHVDKRDRVFYGYTF. CDR3 DNA sequence: TGCGCCAGCAGCCACGTTGATAAGCGGGACAGAGTTTTCTATGGCTACACCTTC.

The V and J genes are TRBV28 and TRBJ1-1; D uncertain. CDR3 length: 14 amino acids. Germline-derived CDR1 and CDR2 are MDHEN and SYDVKM. Trimming pared 8 bases from V and 4 bases from J, leaving 17 bases between. This CDR3 reads CASCSVHGVTEAFF. Here the CDR3 DNA reads TGTGCCAGCTGTTCGGTCCATGGGGTCACTGAAGCTTTCTTT.

V usage is TRBV5-6 and J usage is TRBJ2-3; 7 bases are shared with TRBD1. The CDR3 runs to 16 residues. Germline CDR1 SGHDT, CDR2 YYEEEE. V dropped 2 bases and J dropped 8; count of bases not matched to a gene: 14. This CDR3 is CASSFPGQRGRGTQYF. The CDR3 DNA sequence: TGTGCCAGCAGCTTCCCGGGACAGCGAGGTCGTGGTACGCAGTATTTT.

The rearrangement links TRBV5-1 to TRBJ2-7; D call uncertain. Trimming shortened V by 0 bases and J by 0 bases, and 7 bases separated the two germline ends. Per germline, CDR1 SGHRS and CDR2 YFSETQ. This CDR3 spans 14 amino acids. CDR3 DNA: TGCGCCAGCAGCTTGGGGAGTGGCTCCTACGAGCAGTACTTC. Protein sequence: CASSLGSGSYEQYF.